This T cell receptor beta chain was sequenced during a study of cytomegalovirus exposure and HLA in healthy donors. The V gene's germline CDR1 is SGHDT and CDR2 YYEEEE. CDR3 size: 17 residues. The V end was cut by 0 bases, the J end by 1 base, with 16 bases between. General study findings and limits: Prior analysis indicated that the majority of TCR beta V segments exhibited productivity approximately 87% or approximately 30% of the time.

Use of 60 Vbeta and 13 Jbeta primers characterized the PCR. Profiling relied on immunoSEQ multiplex PCR, and the TCRdb table lists in-frame clones only, not all of them. In the table there are about 150,000 clones, roughly 9.8% of which are singletons. This clone appeared a few times. The antigen is unknown. The sequenced sample was PBMCs. This chain uses TRBV5-6 with TRBJ2-5, with D perhaps TRBD1 (6 bases). The receptor was isolated from a man aged 50 to 59 in good health and CMV-seronegative. This CDR3 is CASSLDTPGHRQETQYF. CDR3 bases: TGTGCCAGCAGCTTGGACACCCCGGGACACCGCCAAGAGACCCAGTACTTC.